This T cell receptor (beta chain) is from a study of T-cell memory formation after mild COVID-19. Concerning this clonotype: Its antigen remains unknown.

MiXCR, applied by TCRdb to the 5' RACE reads, yields one record per CDR3 protein. The sample holds 500,000 to 600,000 distinct CDR3 sequences, more than 15% seen once. Study findings and constraints: Contracting clones, day 15 to 85, had balanced CD4/CD8, and later expanders favored CD4+. Among CD4+ contracting clones, most were CM and EM, and CD8+ ones EMRA.

This CDR3 region has 15 residues. The junction had 8 bases not matched to a gene; V was cut back by 6 bases and J by 3 bases. CDR1 MNHEY and CDR2 SMNVEV come from the germline V gene (reference sequence). The rearrangement joins TRBV27 to TRBJ2-3; 8 bases map to TRBD1. The receptor was isolated from an adult woman who had mild COVID-19 (a few samples of this study predate the infection). Cell type and time point are not known. What was sequenced was PBMCs or a T cell subset sorted from them (not recorded which). The chain's CDR3 is CASRMDRVGTDTQYF. The DNA for the CDR3 is TGTGCCAGCAGAATGGACAGGGTGGGGACAGATACGCAGTATTTT.